Below are 20 T cell receptor beta chains sequenced from a single sample in a study of regulatory T cells in long-lasting Graves disease. The time point was: newly diagnosed GD, antithyroid drugs for less than 3 months. Scientists built the TCR library using RNA that was extracted from PBMCs. The TCR beta library used iRepertoire HTBI primers with Arm-PCR amplification of CDR3. A single record per CDR3 protein comes from TCRdb applying MiXCR to the multiplex PCR reads. Of roughly 610,000 distinct CDR3 sequences detected, under 20% appear once; the ten largest clones hold approximately 20%. The same specimen was also included in a second study, on T cells in Graves' hyperthyroidism and ophthalmopathy.

The input for sequencing was peripheral blood mononuclear cells (PBMCs), taken at new diagnosis, from a patient treated with antithyroid drugs. The receptors shown here come from a woman aged 25 to 45 with Graves disease.

At least ten counts were recorded for this clonotype. The rearrangement links TRBV3-1 to TRBJ1-1, with TRBD1 identical over 7 bases. The CDR3 contains 16 residues. V was pared by 6 bases and J by 0 bases, with 10 bases of the junction left unmatched. CDR1 and CDR2 (germline): LGHDT, YNNKEL (reference sequence). CDR3 in DNA: TGTGCCAGCAGACCCTCAGGGGGGATCATGAACACTGAAGCTTTCTTT. Translation gives CASRPSGGIMNTEAFF.

This clonotype was detected a few times. The chain recombines TRBV19 with TRBJ2-3; possibly TRBD1 or TRBD2 for D (5 bases each). The CDR3 consists of 13 residues. Between the trimmed V and J ends, which lost 3 bases and 8 bases, there was a span of 12 bases. Germline assignment: CDR1 LNHDA and CDR2 SQIVND (reference sequence). CDR3 amino acids: CASSIGGPGTQYF. The CDR3 DNA sequence: TGTGCCAGTAGTATTGGGGGACCGGGTACGCAGTATTTT.

This clonotype was picked up many times. This chain connects TRBV30 to TRBJ2-5; tentative D call: TRBD2 (6 bases). The ends were cut back, 2 bases at V and 3 bases at J, with 7 bases in the middle. CDR3 length: 12 amino acids. CDR1 and CDR2 (germline): GTSNPN, SVGIG (reference sequence). Written as DNA, the CDR3 is TGTGCCTGGAGTCGGGGGAAAGAGACCCAGTACTTC. Translating it yields CAWSRGKETQYF.

A word on this clonotype: This clone may be a read error of a much larger clone one base away. The chain uses TRBV7-2 and TRBJ2-5, with 7 bases lining up with TRBD2. This CDR3 region has 13 residues. V gave up 5 bases and J gave up 7 bases; unmatched junction bases: 7. The germline V gene has CDR1 SGHTA and CDR2 FQGNSA. The CDR3 DNA reads as TGTGCCAGCAGCCCAAATCCGGGAGGGACCCAGTACTTC. Protein sequence: CASSPNPGGTQYF.

The sample holds many counts of this clonotype. The gene calls are TRBV27 and TRBJ1-1; weak D call: TRBD1 (6 bases). V lost 8 bases to trimming and J lost 1 base, with 20 bases between them. Germline lookup yields CDR1 MNHEY and CDR2 SMNVEV (reference sequence). The CDR3 contains 16 residues. As DNA, the CDR3 is TGTGCCAGCCTACAGACAGGACACGGGAGGAACACTGAAGCTTTCTTT. Its translation: CASLQTGHGRNTEAFF.

V usage is TRBV9 and J usage is TRBJ2-1; the D gene is possibly TRBD1 (6 bases). V dropped 0 bases and J dropped 0 bases, with 13 bases sitting between them. CDR1 and CDR2 from the germline V gene are SGDLS and YYNGEE. The CDR3 has 17 amino acids. CDR3 sequence reads: CASSVDRDTGSYNEQFF. CDR3 nucleotide sequence: TGTGCCAGCAGCGTAGATCGGGACACCGGCTCCTACAATGAGCAGTTCTTC.

The chain links TRBV6-1 to TRBJ2-7, with TRBD1 as a possible D gene (7 bases). The V end was cut by 6 bases, the J end by 5 bases, with 20 bases between. This CDR3 has 15 amino acids. Germline V gene lookup returns CDR1 MNHNS and CDR2 SASEGT. The CDR3 DNA follows: TGTGCCAGCAGCCCCAGGGGGGCAAGAAACGACGAGCAGTACTTC. As protein: CASSPRGARNDEQYF.

This chain links TRBV3-1 with TRBJ1-1; no definite D call. This CDR3 contains 14 residues. CDR1 is LGHDT, CDR2 YNNKEL, per germline (reference sequence). The V end was cut by 0 bases, the J end by 1 base, with 6 bases between. Here the CDR3 DNA reads TGTGCCAGCAGCCAAGATGTGGGGAACACTGAAGCTTTCTTT. Its protein product is CASSQDVGNTEAFF.

J is TRBJ1-1 and V is TRBV20-1; 9 bases are a match to TRBD1. The CDR3 spans 15 residues. V shed 0 bases and J 2 bases; nucleotides not matched to a gene: 4. Per the germline V gene, CDR1 is DFQATT and CDR2 is SNEGSKA (reference sequence). CDR3 DNA sequence: TGCAGTGCTAGAGATTGGGACAGGGACAACACTGAAGCTTTCTTT. The encoded protein is CSARDWDRDNTEAFF.

This clonotype was seen repeatedly, ten times or more. The chain recombines TRBV6-1 with TRBJ1-5; D possibly corresponds to TRBD1 (5 bases). V was pared by 8 bases and J by 1 base, with 9 bases between. Per germline, CDR1 MNHNS and CDR2 SASEGT. This CDR3 region has 13 residues. The CDR3 DNA reads as TGTGCCAGCGAAGACAGAAGCAATCAGCCCCAGCATTTT. Translation gives CASEDRSNQPQHF.

This clonotype was detected many times. V gene TRBV11-2 combines with J gene TRBJ2-5; 8 bases align to TRBD1. CDR1 is SGHAT and CDR2 is FQNNGV in the germline V gene. V dropped 7 bases and J dropped 4; count of bases not matched to a gene: 8. This CDR3 has 14 residues. The CDR3 is CASTQGAGGETQYF. CDR3 coding DNA: TGTGCCAGCACCCAGGGGGCTGGGGGAGAGACCCAGTACTTC.

This clonotype appeared many times. J is TRBJ1-1 and V is TRBV19; D perhaps matches TRBD1 (5 bases). The V end was cut by 3 bases, the J end by 3 bases, with 8 bases between. CDR3 size: 13 residues. CDR1 and CDR2 (germline): LNHDA, SQIVND (reference sequence). The CDR3 here is CASSMGLYTEAFF. CDR3 nucleotide sequence: TGTGCCAGTAGTATGGGGCTCTACACTGAAGCTTTCTTT.

This clonotype was seen at least ten times. The chain links TRBV2 to TRBJ2-5, with a weak D call TRBD2 (6 bases). This CDR3 spans 14 amino acids. Per the germline V gene, CDR1 is SNHLY and CDR2 is FYNNEI. V lost 6 bases, J lost 5 bases, and 16 bases lay in between. The CDR3 DNA follows: TGTGCCAGCAGGGAGGGACGCCTAAAGGAGACCCAGTACTTC. The encoded protein is CASREGRLKETQYF.

A few counts support this clonotype. J is TRBJ2-1 and V is TRBV20-1; D may be TRBD1 or TRBD2 (7 bases each). The germline V gene encodes CDR1 DFQATT and CDR2 SNEGSKA (reference sequence). This CDR3 region has 17 residues. Trimming removed 6 bases from V and 4 bases from J, with 25 bases in between. CDR3 bases: TGCAGTGCATTGGAGCGGGAAACCAGGGGGGGATACAATGAGCAGTTCTTC. Its translation: CSALERETRGGYNEQFF.

This chain joins TRBV3-1 and TRBJ1-3; no definite D call. This CDR3 comprises 15 residues. Trimming shortened V by 4 bases and J by 3 bases, and 13 bases separated the two germline ends. Germline values: CDR1 LGHDT, CDR2 YNNKEL (reference sequence). CDR3 sequence: CASSPLGEGGNTIYF. The DNA of the CDR3 is TGTGCCAGCAGCCCCCTGGGTGAGGGTGGAAACACCATATATTTT.

This clonotype was seen at least ten times. The chain joins TRBV7-2 to TRBJ2-3; maybe TRBD2 (5 bases). V lost 11 bases, J lost 4 bases, and 16 bases lay in between. The CDR3 has 13 residues. Germline V gene lookup returns CDR1 SGHTA and CDR2 FQGNSA. The CDR3: CASEISGADTQYF. CDR3 DNA: TGTGCCTCCGAAATTTCCGGGGCAGATACGCAGTATTTT.

The chain links TRBV18 to TRBJ1-5; the match to TRBD1 covers 7 bases. Germline CDR1 reads KGHSH; CDR2 reads LQKENI. CDR3 size: 16 residues. V dropped 4 bases and J dropped 3; count of bases not matched to a gene: 9. The CDR3 DNA follows: TGTGCCAGCTCACAGGAAACGACAGGGTTCAATCAGCCCCAGCATTTT. It is translated as CASSQETTGFNQPQHF.

This clonotype showed up many times. V gene TRBV29-1 combines with J gene TRBJ2-5; no clear D gene. The CDR3 consists of 13 residues. Germline V gene data show CDR1 as SQVTM and CDR2 as ANQGSEA. V gave up 3 bases and J gave up 5 bases, with 13 bases separating them. The CDR3 is CSVDGGSLETQYF. The CDR3 nucleotides read TGCAGCGTTGATGGTGGCAGTTTGGAGACCCAGTACTTC.

This clonotype appeared many times. The chain has TRBV7-2 and TRBJ2-1; tentatively, D is TRBD1 (6 bases). CDR1 is SGHTA, CDR2 FQGNSA, per germline. CDR3 length equals 14 residues. The ends were cut back, 3 bases at V and 6 bases at J, with 12 bases in the middle. The CDR3 coding sequence is TGTGCCAGCAGCTTCCCTAACAGGGCCAATGAGCAGTTCTTC. Its translation: CASSFPNRANEQFF.

In its sample, this clonotype was seen many times. The chain uses TRBV29-1 and TRBJ2-7; 11 nucleotides match TRBD1. The CDR3 runs 14 residues. The trim removed 6 bases at V and 2 bases at J, leaving 6 bases unmatched. CDR1 is SQVTM, CDR2 ANQGSEA, per germline. The CDR3 loop reads CSVFGQGATYEQYF. CDR3 DNA sequence: TGCAGCGTCTTTGGACAGGGGGCAACCTACGAGCAGTACTTC.